Described below is a single T cell receptor (beta chain) sequence and its context. Here immunoSEQ multiplex PCR was the method, and the copy in TCRdb shows in-frame clones only, minus some. The sample has 250,000 to 350,000 clones; around nine tenths are singletons. V gave up 10 bases and J gave up 4 bases; unmatched junction bases: 12. The CDR3 extends over 15 amino acids. Germline V gene sequence: CDR1 MNHEY, CDR2 SVGAGI. This sample stems from a study of blood T cell repertoires in COVID-19. The chain couples TRBV6-5 to TRBJ2-1; 8 positions agree with TRBD1. The sequence derives from an older woman in a cohort exposed to, infected with or recovered from COVID-19 (not recorded which). The sequencing input was PBMCs or T cells enriched from blood (not recorded which). This CDR3 is CAISRTGTGYNEQFF. The CDR3 nucleotides read TGTGCCATCAGCCGTACCGGGACAGGTTACAATGAGCAGTTCTTC.